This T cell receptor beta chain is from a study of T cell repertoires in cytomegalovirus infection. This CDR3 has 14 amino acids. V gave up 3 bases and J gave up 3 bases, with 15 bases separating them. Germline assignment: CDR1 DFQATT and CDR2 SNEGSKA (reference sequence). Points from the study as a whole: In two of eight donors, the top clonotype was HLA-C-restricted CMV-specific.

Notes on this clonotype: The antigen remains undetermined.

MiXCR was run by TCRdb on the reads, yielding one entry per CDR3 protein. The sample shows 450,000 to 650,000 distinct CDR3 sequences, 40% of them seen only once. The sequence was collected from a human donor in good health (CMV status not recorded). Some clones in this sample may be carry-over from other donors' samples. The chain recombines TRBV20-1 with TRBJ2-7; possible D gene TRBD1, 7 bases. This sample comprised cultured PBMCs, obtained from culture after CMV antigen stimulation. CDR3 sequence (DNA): TGCAGTGCTAGTCCGACAGGGAGGTTCTACGAGCAGTACTTC. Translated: CSASPTGRFYEQYF.